This TCR beta chain was sequenced for a study of T cell repertoires in aging, cancer and after chemotherapy (dated by TCRdb to between 2018 and 2021). With regard to the full study: Donors were distributed across six age groups ranging from 30 or younger to 70 or older, with at least three individuals included per group. In the hematological group, the paired samples taken before and after chemotherapy came from chronic lymphocytic leukemia patients given fludarabine- or bendamustine-based regimens. The complete dataset included around 9 million TCR reads. Peripheral blood TCR beta repertoires from healthy donors and cancer patients were profiled to examine immunoaging and T cell reconstitution after chemotherapy. Alongside around 98 healthy donors serving as a reference group, the cohort included 200 to 250 cancer patients, of whom some 91 had hematological cancers and 120 to 130 had solid cancers. What the work shows at the level of the full study, not this receptor alone: Median generation probability increased over the chemotherapy interval in both cancer cohorts, suggesting repertoire reconstitution through rebound thymic output. In healthy donors, the drop in TCR diversity with age came mainly from a loss of richness, whereas in cancer patients a loss of evenness also played a part. Lymphoid organ infiltration was present in the hematological cancer patients, and this infiltration may itself impair thymic emigration or the expansion of peripheral T cells. Compared with age-matched healthy donors, untreated patients with hematological or solid cancers had significantly lower TCR diversity and higher clonality in blood. According to the authors, the repertoire data do not allow conclusions to be drawn about immunological memory after chemotherapy.

Rearranged TRB sequences spanning V, D and J segments were amplified by multiplex touch-down PCR using a mixed TRB-A/B primer pool. Illumina adapters and sample indices were added to the amplicons in two consecutive PCR reactions performed with Phusion HS II polymerase. The amplicons were purified from gel with the NucleoSpin Gel and PCR Clean-up kit and then assessed with Qubit and an Agilent 2100 Bioanalyzer. The libraries were sequenced on an Illumina MiSeq with 600-cycle, single-indexed, paired-end runs. As for the original processing: Processing of the TRB sequences was carried out with MiXCR versions 2.12 and 3.0.5. Each unique CDR3 nucleotide sequence was counted as one clone, and only productive sequences with at least two reads were retained. Repertoire metrics included Shannon diversity, evenness, clonality (one minus evenness), and alpha-parameterized diversity profiles from alpha 0 to 5. The IGoR algorithm was used to compute generation probabilities of clones in paired pre- and post-chemotherapy samples. TCRdb applied fastp at Q25 and MiXCR to the public reads, then kept only in-frame beta chains. Each CDR3 protein appears once, grouped with its most common genes and DNA. These V and J calls are TCRdb output, not the study's own analysis. The sample yields about 2,200 distinct CDR3 sequences; roughly 50% were counted once. The top ten clones comprise roughly three fifths of the sample.

The CDR3 measures 14 amino acids from cysteine to phenylalanine. The only DNA kept is the CDR3, 42 bases in frame from the first base. At the junction V is shortened by 8 bases and J by 1 base, with 11 bases in between. From a lookup of the germline V gene, CDR1 and CDR2 are ENHRY and SYGVKD. Concerning this clonotype: Its binding antigen is unknown. Base qualities are missing; no much larger clone stands one base away.

Genomic DNA extracted from peripheral blood, rather than sorted cells or RNA, was used as the source for amplification of TCR beta rearrangements. This receptor was identified in a human donor with a blood cancer. Source material: blood. The sequence is built from TRBV10-3 and TRBJ2-2; TRBD2 is possibly the D segment (5 matching bases). The nucleotide sequence reads as follows: TGTGCCATCTGGCCGGGATTGAACACCGGGGAGCTGTTTTTT. This translates into CAIWPGLNTGELFF.